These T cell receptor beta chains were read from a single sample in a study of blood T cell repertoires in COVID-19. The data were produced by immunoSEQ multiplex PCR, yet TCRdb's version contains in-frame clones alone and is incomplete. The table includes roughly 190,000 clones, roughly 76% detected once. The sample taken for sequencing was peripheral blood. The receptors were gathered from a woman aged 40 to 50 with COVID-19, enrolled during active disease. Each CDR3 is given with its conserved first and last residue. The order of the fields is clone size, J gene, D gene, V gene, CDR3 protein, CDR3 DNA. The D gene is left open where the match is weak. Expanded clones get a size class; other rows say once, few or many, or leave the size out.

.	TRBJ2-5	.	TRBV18	CASSPPSSETQYF	TGTGCCAGCTCACCACCGTCGTCGGAGACCCAGTACTTC
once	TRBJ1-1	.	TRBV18	CASSPPASRPLSAFF	TGTGCCAGCTCACCACCTGCGAGCAGGCCCCTTTCAGCTTTCTTT
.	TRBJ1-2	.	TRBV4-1	CASSPLGRASNYGYTF	TGCGCCAGCAGCCCCCTCGGCAGGGCCTCTAACTATGGCTACACCTTC
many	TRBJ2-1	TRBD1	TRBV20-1	CSASLGGAGGVAVPYNEQFF	TGCAGTGCTAGTTTGGGTGGGGCAGGGGGCGTCGCTGTGCCATACAATGAGCAGTTCTTC
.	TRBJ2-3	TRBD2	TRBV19	CASASGLAGSDTQYF	TGTGCCAGTGCCTCGGGACTAGCGGGATCAGATACGCAGTATTTT
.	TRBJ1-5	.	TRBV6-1	CASSESSPGTRPNQPQHF	TGTGCCAGCAGTGAATCGTCCCCAGGAACCCGACCCAATCAGCCCCAGCATTTT
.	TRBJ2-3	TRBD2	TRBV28	CASSPGTSGRGTDTQYF	TGTGCCAGCAGTCCCGGGACTAGCGGGAGGGGCACAGATACGCAGTATTTT
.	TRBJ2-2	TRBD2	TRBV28	CASSIAGSNTGELFF	TGTGCCAGCAGTATAGCGGGCTCGAACACCGGGGAGCTGTTTTTT
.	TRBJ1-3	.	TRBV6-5	CATQARAGNTIYF	TGTGCCACCCAGGCTCGCGCGGGAAACACCATATATTTT
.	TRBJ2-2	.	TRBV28	CASSLRGLVNTGELFF	TGTGCCAGCAGTTTAAGGGGTCTAGTGAACACCGGGGAGCTGTTTTTT
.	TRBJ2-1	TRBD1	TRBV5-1	CASSLAPGTGLTSYNEQFF	TGCGCCAGCAGCTTGGCCCCCGGGACAGGGCTAACCTCCTACAATGAGCAGTTCTTC
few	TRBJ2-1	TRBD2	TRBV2	CASSEGLAGGLNEQFF	TGTGCCAGCAGTGAAGGGCTAGCGGGAGGATTAAATGAGCAGTTCTTC
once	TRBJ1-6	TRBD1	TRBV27	CASTETGGSPLHF	TGTGCCAGCACCGAGACAGGGGGATCACCCCTCCACTTT
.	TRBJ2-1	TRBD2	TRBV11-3	CASSLSLAGGRYNEQFF	TGTGCCAGCAGCTTAAGCCTAGCGGGAGGTCGTTACAATGAGCAGTTCTTC
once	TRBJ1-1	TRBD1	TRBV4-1	CASSQDPRQGLNTEAFF	TGCGCCAGCAGCCAAGACCCCAGACAGGGATTGAACACTGAAGCTTTCTTT
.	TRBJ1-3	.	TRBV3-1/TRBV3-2	CASSHLTPGLGNTIYF	TGTGCCAGCAGCCATCTCACCCCGGGACTTGGAAACACCATATATTTT
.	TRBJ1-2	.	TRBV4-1	CASSQERGISYGYTF	TGCGCCAGCAGCCAAGAAAGGGGGATCTCCTATGGCTACACCTTC
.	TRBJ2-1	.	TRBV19	CASTLGGTHNEQFF	TGTGCCAGTACCCTTGGCGGAACACACAATGAGCAGTTCTTC